This is a list of T cell receptor beta chains from one sample in a study of PD-L1 blockade in urothelial cancer. TCRdb's table, derived via immunoSEQ multiplex PCR, lists solely in-frame clones and lacks some. The sample has about 120,000 clones, 86% seen once. This specimen consisted of PBMCs, obtained around atezolizumab (anti-PD-L1) treatment. The receptors originated from a man in his fifties or sixties with urothelial cancer. Each CDR3 is given without its conserved first and last residue. The order of the fields is clone size, V gene, CDR3 protein. Only part of the rows carry a size: once, few, many, or a class if the clone is expanded.

>NA|TRBV27
ASRLPGTGVSPLH
>NA|TRBV6-6
ASSPPGGPDTGELF
>NA|TRBV7-9
ASSTGTPISYEQY
>NA|TRBV6-5
ASSYLQGNTEAF
>NA|TRBV29-1
SLLRVPMNTEAF
>NA|TRBV28
ASSFGLPEQY
>NA|TRBV5-1
ASSQGGSQETQY
>NA|TRBV6-6
ASTRGAVIAEAF
>NA|TRBV6-5
ASQQGSNQPQH
>NA|TRBV7-9
ASSVVGGTGDEKLF
>NA|TRBV25-1
ASRQVGNEKLF
>NA|TRBV19
ASSQRTDGGRF
>NA|TRBV15
ATSRDSIGGSYEQF
>NA|TRBV2
ASSVQTADNSPLH
>NA|TRBV5-1
ASSTYGQTEAF
>NA|TRBV4-1
ASSQAGVFTGELF
>NA|TRBV4-1
ASSPPGQGNNEQF
>NA|TRBV2
ASSRGGRAPRTF
>NA|TRBV6-4
ASSDRGAGTDTQY
>NA|TRBV5-1
ASSLADRAYNEQF
>NA|TRBV5-1
ASSYGANYGYT
>NA|TRBV18
ASSPSGPGELF
>NA|TRBV5-4
ASSFPPGQRNTEAF
>NA|TRBV6-6
ASSYLSGAGNQPQH
>few|TRBV6-9
ASTWTSGSYEQF
>NA|TRBV6-4
ASRQQGSGPYEQY
>NA|TRBV27
ATGQGNQPQH
>NA|TRBV18
ASSPTGDGYT
>NA|TRBV4-2
ASSQEGSGGRAGANVLT
>NA|TRBV9
ASSVQVGLGETQY
>once|TRBV6-5
ASSYGRTFYEQY
>NA|TRBV6-6
ASSYLAGVYNEQF
>once|TRBV6-1
ASTRSSGDYGYT
>few|TRBV7-9
ASSLGREGAAF
>NA|TRBV5-6
ASSIRQGRETQY
>NA|TRBV30
AWSGGTGAKQKDEQF
>many|TRBV28
ASSSGVPVYGYT
>NA|TRBV10-3
ATMGPGAPQH
>NA|TRBV28
ASSKQQRGFLNYGYT
>once|TRBV14
ASSQGFGLAGNYEQY
>NA|TRBV7-3
ASSIYSDSPLH
>NA|TRBV2
ASSLQGARVTEAF
>NA|TRBV4-1
ASSQLDRGTEAF
>NA|TRBV6-5
ASSWRDRGVGEQF
>NA|TRBV6-5
ASSFDRADYNSPLH
>NA|TRBV6-1
ASSVGGRNTEAF
>NA|TRBV27
ASRLLRGYEQF
>NA|TRBV5-1
ASSLWTKGWLGTQY
>once|TRBV28
ASSFPPGLAGGREQF
>NA|TRBV7-2
ASRNVLSSYNEQF
>NA|TRBV7-3
ASSLLGGGPGELF
>once|TRBV9
ASSVVVAGELF
>NA|TRBV18
ASSERQGRNTEAF
>few|TRBV10-2
ASSESGIEAF
>NA|TRBV5-1
ASSLVGEETQY
>NA|TRBV7-2
ASSFQGGWGETQY
>NA|TRBV19
ASSMGGLAGVSNEQF
>NA|TRBV19
ASSIALAGEGDTQY
>once|TRBV5-1
ASSPGQGETGELF
>NA|TRBV19
ASSLGLISTDTQY